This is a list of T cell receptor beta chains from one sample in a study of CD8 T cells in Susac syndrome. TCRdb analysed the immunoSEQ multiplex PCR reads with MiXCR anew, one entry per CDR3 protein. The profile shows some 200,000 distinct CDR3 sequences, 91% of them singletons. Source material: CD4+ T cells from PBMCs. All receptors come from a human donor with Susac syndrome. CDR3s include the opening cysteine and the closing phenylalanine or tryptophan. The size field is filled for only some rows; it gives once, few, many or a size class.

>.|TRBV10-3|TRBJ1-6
CAISGTANSPLHF
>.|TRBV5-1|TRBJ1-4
CASSPGTGGFRGEKLFF
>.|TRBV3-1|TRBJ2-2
CASSLLAGMNTGELFF
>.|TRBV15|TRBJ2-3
CATSRGPASGTDTQYF
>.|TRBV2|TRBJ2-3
CASRGDRERTDTQYF
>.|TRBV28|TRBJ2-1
CASSLGTSGSDEQFF
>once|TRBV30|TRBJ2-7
CAWSVRSYEQYF
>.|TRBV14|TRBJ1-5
CASSQREGSPQHF
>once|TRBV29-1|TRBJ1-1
CSVERGEGTTEAFF
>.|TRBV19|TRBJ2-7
CASSRQGEHEQYF
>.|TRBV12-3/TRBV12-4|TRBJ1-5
CASSHGGRGGNQPQHF
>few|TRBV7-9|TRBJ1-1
CASSLDTEAFF
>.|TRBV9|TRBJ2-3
CASSVDPETDTQYF
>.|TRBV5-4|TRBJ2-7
CAPSPHEQYF
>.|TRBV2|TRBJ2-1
CASSSESGFNEQFF
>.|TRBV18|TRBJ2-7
CASSPPGGGHHEQYF
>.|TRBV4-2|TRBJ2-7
CASSSSSGRLSNYEQYF
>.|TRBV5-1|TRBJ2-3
CASRLGQDTDTQYF
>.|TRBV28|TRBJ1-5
CASTFQGTKGAQHF
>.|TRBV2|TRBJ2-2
CASSELGLVNTGELFF
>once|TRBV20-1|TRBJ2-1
CSASMAQDFYNEQFF
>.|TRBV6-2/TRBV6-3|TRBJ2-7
CASRHRTSGGRYF
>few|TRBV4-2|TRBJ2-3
CASSQEAQPDTQYF
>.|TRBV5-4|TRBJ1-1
CASSLGPGKGDTEAFF
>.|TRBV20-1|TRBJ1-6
CSARDGQGVPYNSPLHF
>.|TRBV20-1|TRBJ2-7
CSASFTGSGAGYEQYF
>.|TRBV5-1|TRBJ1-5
CASSLGSDGNQPQHF
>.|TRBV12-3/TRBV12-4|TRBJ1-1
CASSLFNTEAFF
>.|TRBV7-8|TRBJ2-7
CASRKNPDNSYEQYF
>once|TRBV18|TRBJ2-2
CASSSGTRNTGELFF
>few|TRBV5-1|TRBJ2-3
CASCKGAHPDTQYF
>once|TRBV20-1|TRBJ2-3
CSALSGGISTDTQYF
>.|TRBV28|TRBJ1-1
CASSSPGMDTEAFF
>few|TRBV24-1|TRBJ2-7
CATSDRQGYEQYF
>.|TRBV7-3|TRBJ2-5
CASSPAGGRPETQYF
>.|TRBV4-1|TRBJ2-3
CASSQDPPAGFTDTQYF
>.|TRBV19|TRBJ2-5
CASRAVDQSGETQYF
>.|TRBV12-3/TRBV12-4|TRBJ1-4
CASSLGTLEEKLFF
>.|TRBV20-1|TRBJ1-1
CSARRMGQNTEAFF
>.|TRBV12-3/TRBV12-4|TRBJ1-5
CASSRLQSSNQPQHF
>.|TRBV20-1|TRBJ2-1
CSATGLAMYNEQFF
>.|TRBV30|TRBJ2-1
CAWSVNRAVEQFF
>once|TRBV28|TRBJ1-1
CASSLPTDTEAFF